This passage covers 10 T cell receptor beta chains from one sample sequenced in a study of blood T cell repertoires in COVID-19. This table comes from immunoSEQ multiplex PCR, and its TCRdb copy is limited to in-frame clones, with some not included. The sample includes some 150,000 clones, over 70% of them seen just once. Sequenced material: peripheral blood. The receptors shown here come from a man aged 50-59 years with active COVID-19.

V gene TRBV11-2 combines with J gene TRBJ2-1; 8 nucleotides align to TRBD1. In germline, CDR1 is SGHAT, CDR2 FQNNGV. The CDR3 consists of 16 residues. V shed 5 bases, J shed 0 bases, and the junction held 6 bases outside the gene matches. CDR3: CASSLGTGSSYNEQFF. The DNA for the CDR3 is TGTGCCAGCAGCCTTGGGACAGGAAGCTCCTACAATGAGCAGTTCTTC.

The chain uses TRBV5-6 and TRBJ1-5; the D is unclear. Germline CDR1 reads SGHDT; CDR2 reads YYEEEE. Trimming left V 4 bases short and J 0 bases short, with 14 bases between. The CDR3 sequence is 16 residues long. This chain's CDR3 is CASSRWPNYSNQPQHF. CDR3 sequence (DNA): TGTGCCAGCAGCCGGTGGCCGAACTATAGCAATCAGCCCCAGCATTTT.

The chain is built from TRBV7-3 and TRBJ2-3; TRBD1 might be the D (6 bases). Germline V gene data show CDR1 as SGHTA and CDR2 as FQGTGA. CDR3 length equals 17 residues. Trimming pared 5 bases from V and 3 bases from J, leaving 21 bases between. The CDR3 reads CASSPRKSPGATDTQYF. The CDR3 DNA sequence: TGTGCCAGCAGCCCCCGTAAGAGCCCAGGGGCAACAGATACGCAGTATTTT.

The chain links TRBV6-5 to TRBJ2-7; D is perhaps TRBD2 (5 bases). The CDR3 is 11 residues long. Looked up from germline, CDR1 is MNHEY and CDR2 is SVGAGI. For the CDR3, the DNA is TGTGCAGGGAGAACGGTTTACGAGCAGTACTTC. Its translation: CAGRTVYEQYF.

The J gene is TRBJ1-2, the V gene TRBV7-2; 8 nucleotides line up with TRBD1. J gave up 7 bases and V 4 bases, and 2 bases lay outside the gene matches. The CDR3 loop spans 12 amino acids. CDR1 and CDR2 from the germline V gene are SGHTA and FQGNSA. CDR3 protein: CASSSDRGGYTF. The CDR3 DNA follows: TGTGCCAGCAGCTCCGACAGGGGTGGCTACACCTTC.

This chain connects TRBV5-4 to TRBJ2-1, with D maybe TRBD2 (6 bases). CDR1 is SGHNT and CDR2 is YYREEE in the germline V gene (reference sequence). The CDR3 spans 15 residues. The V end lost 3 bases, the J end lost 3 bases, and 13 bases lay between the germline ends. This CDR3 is CASSWTTSYYNEQFF. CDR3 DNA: TGTGCCAGCAGCTGGACTACTTCATACTACAATGAGCAGTTCTTC.

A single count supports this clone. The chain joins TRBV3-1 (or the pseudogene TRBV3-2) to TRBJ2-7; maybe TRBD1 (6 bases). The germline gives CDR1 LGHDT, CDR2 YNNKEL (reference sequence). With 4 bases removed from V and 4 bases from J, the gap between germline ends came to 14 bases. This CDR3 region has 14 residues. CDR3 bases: TGTGCCAGCAGCCTCACCGCAGGGGATTACGAGCAGTACTTC. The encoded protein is CASSLTAGDYEQYF.

DNA for the CDR3: TGCGCCAGCAGTAGAGCTAGCGGGGGATACAATGAGCAGTTCTTC. Encoded protein: CASSRASGGYNEQFF. The chain uses TRBV4-1 and TRBJ2-1; 10 bases are shared with TRBD2. CDR3 length equals 15 residues. Germline V gene sequence: CDR1 MGHRA, CDR2 YSYEKL. The V segment lost 6 bases and the J segment 4 bases; nucleotides outside the gene matches: 6.

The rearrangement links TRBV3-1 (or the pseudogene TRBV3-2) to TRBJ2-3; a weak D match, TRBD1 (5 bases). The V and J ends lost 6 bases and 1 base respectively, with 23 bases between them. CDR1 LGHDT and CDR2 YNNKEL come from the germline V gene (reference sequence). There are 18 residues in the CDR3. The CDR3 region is CASSPGLSQGRGTDTQYF. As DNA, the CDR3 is TGTGCCAGCAGTCCTGGTCTGTCCCAGGGTAGGGGCACAGATACGCAGTATTTT.

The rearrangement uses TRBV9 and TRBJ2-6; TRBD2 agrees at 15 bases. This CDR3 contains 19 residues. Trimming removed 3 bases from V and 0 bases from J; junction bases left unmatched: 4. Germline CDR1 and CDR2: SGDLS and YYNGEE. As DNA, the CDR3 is TGTGCCAGCAGCGCGGGACTAGCGGGGGGTTCCTCTGGGGCCAACGTCCTGACTTTC. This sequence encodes CASSAGLAGGSSGANVLTF.